This TCR beta chain was identified during a study of neurological immune-mediated disorders. Time point of the sample: longitudinal time-point 1 (baseline). The unsorted libraries were made from 2 million PBMCs kept at -80 C. The study, taken as a whole, reports: HTLV-1-associated myelopathy showed the most TCR clonal expansion; multiple sclerosis the least, below healthy controls. Phylogenetic analysis grouped 18 of 34 multiple sclerosis patients' repertoires together, suggesting a possible repertoire signature.

Germline assignment: CDR1 KGHSH and CDR2 LQKENI. The CDR3 sequence is 14 residues long. Trimming left V 0 bases short and J 3 bases short, with 9 bases between. From 15-18 subjects, over 180 million TCR-beta sequences were obtained in each sequencing run. MiXCR was run by TCRdb on the 5' RACE reads, yielding one entry per CDR3 protein. This table has some 37,000 distinct CDR3 sequences, under 4% appearing once. This clonotype was counted at least ten times. Its antigen is not known. The sequenced sample consisted of PBMCs. This clonotype was sampled from a woman in her sixties or seventies with multiple sclerosis. The chain joins TRBV18 to TRBJ2-7; D remains unclear. The CDR3 sequence: CASSPPGRRYEQYF. In DNA, the CDR3 is TGTGCCAGCTCACCACCCGGCAGGCGCTACGAGCAGTACTTC. Combining the CDR3 with reference TRBV18 and TRBJ2-7 gives the whole variable domain NAGVMQNPRHLVRRRGQEARLRCSPMKGHSHVYWYRQLPEEGLKFMVYLQKENIIDESGMPKERFSAEFPKEGPSILRIQQVVRGDSAAYFCASSPPGRRYEQYFGPGTRLTVT.